A single sample is the source of the 7 T cell receptor beta chains below, sequenced in a study of metastatic and nonmetastatic thyroid tumors. No patient had received any treatment before thyroid surgery. TCRdb re-analyzed the PCR reads using MiXCR. The repertoire consists of roughly 25,000 clones, with about an eighth occurring once and the leading ten covering 14%. What was sequenced was blood. The receptor source for this set is a female donor with papillary thyroid cancer or a benign thyroid nodule (not recorded which). Some clones in this sample may be carry-over from other donors' samples.

In its sample, this clone was seen a few times. This chain uses TRBV12-3 or TRBV12-4 with TRBJ2-2, with 10 bases matching TRBD2. V lost 2 bases to trimming and J lost 9 bases; unmatched junction nucleotides: 6. This CDR3 has 15 amino acids. The CDR3 reads CASSLKLAGVRELFF. The DNA for the CDR3 is TGTGCCAGCAGTTTAAAGCTAGCGGGAGTACGGGAGCTGTTTTTT.

The rearrangement links TRBV20-1 to TRBJ1-5; TRBD1 might be the D (5 bases). CDR1 is DFQATT, CDR2 SNEGSKA, per germline (reference sequence). This CDR3 contains 14 residues. V was trimmed by 0 bases and J by 4 bases, leaving 10 bases between them. CDR3 DNA sequence: TGCAGTGCTAGAGATATGACAGCAAATCAGCCCCAGCATTTT. The encoded protein is CSARDMTANQPQHF.

This chain connects TRBV3-1 to TRBJ1-2, with a weak D call TRBD1 (5 bases). This CDR3 contains 13 residues. The germline gives CDR1 LGHDT, CDR2 YNNKEL (reference sequence). The V gene lost 2 bases and the J gene lost 8 bases, with 12 bases spanning the gap. The CDR3 sequence: CASSQTGLGGYTF. CDR3 coding DNA: TGTGCCAGCAGCCAAACAGGATTAGGAGGCTACACCTTC.

In its sample, this clone was seen a few times. The chain recombines TRBV27 with TRBJ1-6; D remains unclear. Deletions cut 1 base from V and 5 bases from J, with 9 bases between. Germline loops: CDR1 MNHEY, CDR2 SMNVEV (reference sequence). The CDR3 covers 15 residues. CDR3: CASSLYTVNNSPLHF. The CDR3 coding sequence is TGTGCCAGCAGTTTATACACAGTCAATAATTCACCCCTCCACTTT.

This clone showed up many times. The rearrangement links TRBV9 to TRBJ2-5; 9 bases agree with TRBD2. In germline, CDR1 is SGDLS, CDR2 YYNGEE. There are 17 residues in the CDR3. Losses at the gene ends were 4 bases for V and 1 base for J; bases not matched to a gene: 11. The CDR3, as DNA: TGTGCCAGCAGCCAGAGGCGGGGGGGCCCCCTCCAAGAGACCCAGTACTTC. This codes for CASSQRRGGPLQETQYF.

This clone was found many times. This chain joins TRBV2 and TRBJ1-6; D possibly corresponds to TRBD1 (5 bases). CDR3 size: 16 residues. Germline CDR1 reads SNHLY; CDR2 reads FYNNEI. The V end was cut by 3 bases, the J end by 9 bases, with 18 bases between. CDR3 sequence: CASSDGIGREGSPLHF. The CDR3 DNA sequence: TGTGCCAGCAGTGACGGGATTGGCAGGGAGGGTTCACCCCTCCACTTT.

This clone was counted ten times or more. The DNA for the CDR3 is TGCGCCAGCAGCCCGAGTACCCCAGGGGGCAAGGACACTGAAGCTTTCTTT. It translates to CASSPSTPGGKDTEAFF. The V and J genes are TRBV5-1 and TRBJ1-1, with 8 bases fitting TRBD1. The CDR3 covers 17 residues. CDR1 and CDR2 (germline): SGHRS, YFSETQ. Germline trimming cut 4 bases from V and 3 bases from J; bases unmatched to any gene: 14.